A selection of T cell receptor beta chains follows, all from one sample in a study of OX40 agonist ivuxolimab in advanced cancers. Assay used: immunoSEQ multiplex PCR; TCRdb lists only in-frame clones, some missing. Among approximately 74,000 clones, 82% were seen once, and the ten largest hold around 5%. The input for sequencing was CD4+ or CD8+ T cells sorted from blood, taken in a trial of the OX40 agonist ivuxolimab. The receptors originated from an adult with an advanced solid tumor such as melanoma, head and neck, liver or kidney cancer. The CDR3 runs from the conserved cysteine through the conserved F or W. The order of the fields is clone size, D gene, J gene, CDR3 length, V gene, CDR3 protein, CDR3 DNA. D genes are given only for firm matches. The listing skips clone size in some rows; elsewhere it reads once, few, many or a size class.

size: -; D: TRBD1; J: TRBJ2-7; length: 16; V: TRBV18; CDR3: CASSPPTGTGDYEQYF; DNA: TGTGCCAGCTCACCACCAACGGGAACAGGGGACTACGAGCAGTACTTC
size: -; D: -; J: TRBJ1-5; length: 18; V: TRBV23-1; CDR3: CASSRKRSMWRPYQPQHF; DNA: TGCGCCAGCAGTCGGAAGCGCTCGATGTGGCGCCCCTATCAGCCCCAGCATTTT
size: -; D: -; J: TRBJ2-3; length: 11; V: TRBV7-9; CDR3: CASSFSDTQYF; DNA: TGTGCCAGCAGCTTTAGCGATACGCAGTATTTT
size: -; D: TRBD2; J: TRBJ2-3; length: 15; V: TRBV28; CDR3: CASSLRTSGTDTQYF; DNA: TGTGCCAGCAGTTTAAGGACTAGCGGAACAGATACGCAGTATTTT
size: -; D: -; J: TRBJ1-1; length: 16; V: TRBV28; CDR3: CASSVSYNRVDTEAFF; DNA: TGTGCCAGCAGTGTTTCCTACAACAGGGTAGACACTGAAGCTTTCTTT
size: -; D: TRBD1; J: TRBJ1-2; length: 15; V: TRBV5-6; CDR3: CASSLTGTGGYGYTF; DNA: TGTGCCAGCAGCCTGACCGGGACAGGAGGCTATGGCTACACCTTC
size: -; D: TRBD1; J: TRBJ1-2; length: 15; V: TRBV28; CDR3: CASRPTTGSNYGYTF; DNA: TGTGCCAGCAGACCAACGACAGGGAGTAACTATGGCTACACCTTC
size: -; D: -; J: TRBJ1-4; length: 13; V: TRBV7-7; CDR3: CASSFGQNEKLFF; DNA: TGTGCTAGCAGCTTCGGCCAAAATGAAAAACTGTTTTTT
size: -; D: TRBD1; J: TRBJ2-7; length: 15; V: TRBV15; CDR3: CATSRERTGMYEQYF; DNA: TGTGCCACCAGCAGAGAGCGGACAGGGATGTACGAGCAGTACTTC
size: -; D: TRBD1; J: TRBJ1-2; length: 15; V: TRBV19; CDR3: CASSIFGQGARGYTF; DNA: TGTGCCAGTAGTATCTTCGGACAGGGGGCGCGAGGCTACACCTTC
size: -; D: -; J: TRBJ2-3; length: 13; V: TRBV19; CDR3: CASSRVYTDTQYF; DNA: TGTGCCAGTAGTAGGGTTTACACAGATACGCAGTATTTT
size: -; D: -; J: TRBJ1-5; length: 13; V: TRBV14; CDR3: CASSRDHNQPQHF; DNA: TGTGCCAGCAGTCGGGACCACAATCAGCCCCAGCATTTT
size: -; D: TRBD2; J: TRBJ2-3; length: 21; V: TRBV4-2; CDR3: CASSQGETSGGALGHTDTQYF; DNA: TGTGCCAGCAGCCAAGGGGAGACTAGCGGGGGGGCCTTAGGACACACAGATACGCAGTATTTT
size: -; D: -; J: TRBJ2-3; length: 15; V: TRBV27; CDR3: CASSLIGGSVDTQYF; DNA: TGTGCCAGCAGTTTAATCGGGGGCTCGGTAGATACGCAGTATTTT
size: -; D: -; J: TRBJ1-1; length: 13; V: TRBV21-1; CDR3: CASSKSRGLEAFF; DNA: TGTGCCAGCAGCAAATCGAGAGGGCTTGAAGCTTTCTTT
size: -; D: TRBD1; J: TRBJ2-7; length: 16; V: TRBV5-1; CDR3: CASSLLVGQGFYEQYF; DNA: TGCGCCAGCAGCCTTCTTGTCGGACAGGGGTTCTACGAGCAGTACTTC
size: -; D: -; J: TRBJ2-7; length: 15; V: TRBV15; CDR3: CATSRERQASYEQYF; DNA: TGTGCCACCAGCAGAGAACGACAGGCCTCCTACGAGCAGTACTTC
size: -; D: TRBD2; J: TRBJ2-3; length: 15; V: TRBV18; CDR3: CASRTSGGNTDTQYF; DNA: TGTGCCAGCCGGACTAGCGGGGGAAACACAGATACGCAGTATTTT
size: -; D: -; J: TRBJ2-7; length: 16; V: TRBV18; CDR3: CASSPGQGRGTYEQYF; DNA: TGTGCCAGCTCACCAGGGCAGGGAAGGGGAACCTACGAGCAGTACTTC
size: -; D: -; J: TRBJ1-2; length: 17; V: TRBV10-3; CDR3: CAISESRSTGAEDGYTF; DNA: TGTGCCATCAGTGAGTCGAGATCAACAGGAGCTGAGGATGGCTACACCTTC
size: -; D: -; J: TRBJ2-7; length: 13; V: TRBV4-1; CDR3: CASSLRSPDEQYF; DNA: TGCGCCAGCAGCCTCCGGTCCCCGGACGAGCAGTACTTC
size: -; D: TRBD2; J: TRBJ2-3; length: 18; V: TRBV4-2; CDR3: CASSILSGASGGADTQYF; DNA: TGTGCCAGCAGCATCCTCTCGGGAGCTAGCGGGGGTGCAGATACGCAGTATTTT
size: -; D: -; J: TRBJ1-1; length: 14; V: TRBV19; CDR3: CASSHSGGFFEAFF; DNA: TGTGCCAGTAGCCACTCGGGAGGGTTCTTTGAAGCTTTCTTT
size: -; D: -; J: TRBJ1-2; length: 11; V: TRBV20-1; CDR3: CSASPEGSYTF; DNA: TGCAGTGCTAGCCCTGAGGGTAGCTACACCTTC
size: -; D: -; J: TRBJ2-5; length: 14; V: TRBV6-1; CDR3: CASQRDPGPETQYF; DNA: TGTGCCAGCCAGAGAGACCCGGGGCCAGAGACCCAGTACTTC
size: -; D: -; J: TRBJ1-1; length: 13; V: TRBV7-2; CDR3: CASSLGAANGAFF; DNA: TGTGCCAGCAGCTTGGGGGCCGCCAATGGGGCTTTCTTT
size: -; D: -; J: TRBJ2-7; length: 13; V: TRBV19; CDR3: CASSREGAGEQYF; DNA: TGTGCCAGTAGTAGAGAAGGGGCGGGAGAGCAGTACTTC
size: -; D: -; J: TRBJ2-7; length: 11; V: TRBV13; CDR3: CASSLYYEQYF; DNA: TGTGCCAGCAGCTTATACTACGAGCAGTACTTC
size: -; D: -; J: TRBJ2-7; length: 16; V: TRBV28; CDR3: CASSLRLSGKSGEQYF; DNA: TGTGCCAGCAGTCTACGCCTATCGGGGAAGTCGGGGGAGCAGTACTTC
size: -; D: -; J: TRBJ2-3; length: 15; V: TRBV7-8; CDR3: CASSLARSSTDTQYF; DNA: TGTGCCAGCAGCTTAGCCCGCTCTAGCACAGATACGCAGTATTTT
size: once; D: -; J: TRBJ1-3; length: 15; V: TRBV6-1; CDR3: CASSEGMALGNTIYF; DNA: TGTGCCAGCAGTGAAGGGATGGCATTGGGAAACACCATATATTTT
size: few; D: TRBD1; J: TRBJ1-2; length: 15; V: TRBV28; CDR3: CASRPGQGLGYGYTF; DNA: TGTGCCAGCAGACCTGGACAGGGGCTTGGCTATGGCTACACCTTC
size: -; D: -; J: TRBJ1-5; length: 14; V: TRBV6-6; CDR3: CASTGHFSNQPQHF; DNA: TGTGCCAGCACTGGACACTTTAGCAATCAGCCCCAGCATTTT
size: few; D: -; J: TRBJ1-2; length: 15; V: TRBV7-2; CDR3: CASSAPPSVGYGYTF; DNA: TGTGCCAGCAGCGCCCCCCCCTCGGTAGGATATGGCTACACCTTC
size: few; D: TRBD1; J: TRBJ1-6; length: 15; V: TRBV27; CDR3: CASSLMRQGNSPLHF; DNA: TGTGCCAGCAGTTTAATGAGACAGGGGAATTCACCCCTCCACTTT
size: -; D: -; J: TRBJ2-7; length: 12; V: TRBV19; CDR3: CASSIYPPEQYF; DNA: TGTGCCAGTAGTATATACCCCCCGGAGCAGTACTTC
size: -; D: -; J: TRBJ1-5; length: 16; V: TRBV7-2; CDR3: CASSLVGRGRDQPQHF; DNA: TGTGCCAGCAGCTTAGTAGGTAGGGGTCGGGATCAGCCCCAGCATTTT
size: -; D: -; J: TRBJ1-5; length: 15; V: TRBV5-1; CDR3: CASSLGGESNQPQHF; DNA: TGCGCCAGCAGCTTGGGAGGGGAGAGCAATCAGCCCCAGCATTTT
size: once; D: -; J: TRBJ2-5; length: 13; V: TRBV18; CDR3: CASSPRHQETQYF; DNA: TGTGCCAGCTCACCACGGCACCAAGAGACCCAGTACTTC
size: few; D: TRBD2; J: TRBJ2-5; length: 15; V: TRBV19; CDR3: CASSTPGSGRTTQYF; DNA: TGTGCCAGTAGTACCCCGGGTAGCGGGAGGACGACCCAGTACTTC
size: -; D: TRBD2; J: TRBJ2-7; length: 14; V: TRBV5-1; CDR3: CASSSGGPSYEQYF; DNA: TGCGCCAGCAGCTCGGGGGGGCCTTCCTACGAGCAGTACTTC
size: once; D: -; J: TRBJ2-3; length: 13; V: TRBV6-5; CDR3: CASRTLGGDTQYF; DNA: TGTGCCAGCAGAACCCTTGGAGGAGATACGCAGTATTTT
size: -; D: -; J: TRBJ2-7; length: 15; V: TRBV6-5; CDR3: CASSYSGRGSYEQYF; DNA: TGTGCCAGCAGTTACTCGGGTCGGGGTTCCTACGAGCAGTACTTC
size: -; D: -; J: TRBJ1-1; length: 15; V: TRBV18; CDR3: CASSPPIGVRGEAFF; DNA: TGTGCCAGCTCACCACCTATTGGGGTTAGGGGTGAAGCTTTCTTT
size: -; D: TRBD2; J: TRBJ2-3; length: 16; V: TRBV5-1; CDR3: CASSLAAAGEVDTQYF; DNA: TGCGCCAGCAGCTTGGCCGCCGCGGGAGAGGTAGATACGCAGTATTTT
size: -; D: -; J: TRBJ1-6; length: 18; V: TRBV7-2; CDR3: CASSLESFAASYNSPLHF; DNA: TGTGCCAGCAGCTTAGAATCCTTCGCGGCTTCCTATAATTCACCCCTCCACTTT
size: -; D: -; J: TRBJ1-2; length: 13; V: TRBV11-1; CDR3: CASSLGQPYGYTF; DNA: TGTGCCAGCAGCTTAGGGCAGCCCTATGGCTACACCTTC
size: -; D: -; J: TRBJ2-5; length: 15; V: TRBV7-2; CDR3: CASSLAGSVQETQYF; DNA: TGTGCCAGCAGCTTAGCTGGCAGTGTACAAGAGACCCAGTACTTC
size: -; D: -; J: TRBJ2-7; length: 13; V: TRBV28; CDR3: CASRPGPKGEQYF; DNA: TGTGCCAGCAGGCCCGGGCCGAAGGGCGAGCAGTACTTC
size: -; D: -; J: TRBJ1-6; length: 13; V: TRBV2; CDR3: CASRRQPNSPLHF; DNA: TGTGCCAGCAGGCGGCAGCCCAATTCACCCCTCCACTTT
size: once; D: TRBD1; J: TRBJ1-2; length: 13; V: TRBV28; CDR3: CASSWTGSYGYTF; DNA: TGTGCCAGCAGTTGGACAGGCTCGTATGGCTACACCTTC
size: many; D: -; J: TRBJ1-1; length: 14; V: TRBV7-9; CDR3: CASSPPVGGTEAFF; DNA: TGTGCCAGCAGCCCCCCAGTCGGGGGCACTGAAGCTTTCTTT
size: once; D: TRBD2; J: TRBJ2-4; length: 14; V: TRBV5-1; CDR3: CASSASAGGNIQYF; DNA: TGCGCCAGCAGCGCCTCAGCGGGGGGAAACATTCAGTACTTC
size: -; D: TRBD2; J: TRBJ2-3; length: 15; V: TRBV18; CDR3: CASSPMTSGSDTQYF; DNA: TGTGCCAGCTCACCAATGACTAGCGGCTCCGATACGCAGTATTTT
size: -; D: -; J: TRBJ2-2; length: 15; V: TRBV28; CDR3: CASSSIGRNTGELFF; DNA: TGTGCCAGCAGTTCCATAGGACGTAACACCGGGGAGCTGTTTTTT
size: -; D: -; J: TRBJ2-1; length: 11; V: TRBV9; CDR3: CASSPQGLQFF; DNA: TGTGCCAGCAGCCCCCAGGGGTTACAGTTCTTC
size: -; D: TRBD1; J: TRBJ2-5; length: 14; V: TRBV6-5; CDR3: CASRTPTGGETQYF; DNA: TGTGCCAGCAGGACCCCGACAGGGGGCGAGACCCAGTACTTC